This entry lists 3 T cell receptor beta chains sequenced from one sample in a study of shared clonotypes between healthy human individuals. The method was immunoSEQ multiplex PCR; TCRdb's version includes in-frame clones alone and lacks a portion of them. The sample includes about 1.1 million clones, 60% to 85% of them seen just once. Specimen: memory CD4+ T cells from PBMCs. As for subset: CD45RA-negative fraction. The receptors originated from a man aged 18 to 35 in good health. Some clones in this sample may be carry-over from other donors' samples.

The chain employs TRBV2 and TRBJ1-4, with 9 bases lining up with TRBD1. This CDR3 contains 14 residues. CDR1 and CDR2 from the germline V gene are SNHLY and FYNNEI. V was pared by 6 bases and J by 7 bases, with 6 bases of the junction left unmatched. CDR3 nucleotides: TGTGCCAGCAGAGGACAGGGGAGGGCTGAAAAACTGTTTTTT. It translates to CASRGQGRAEKLFF.

This clone was seen a handful of times. The chain couples TRBV23-1 to TRBJ1-2; D unresolved. TRBV23-1 carries the ORF label, with uncertain function. The CDR3 length is 14 residues. The V end was cut by 2 bases, the J end by 4 bases, with 11 bases between. Here the CDR3 DNA reads TGCGCCAGCAGTCAAGAGCAAGCGCTCTATGGCTACACCTTC. This codes for CASSQEQALYGYTF.

This clone was seen a few times. V is TRBV2 and J is TRBJ2-2; possibly TRBD1 for D (6 bases). CDR3 length: 15 residues. Germline V gives CDR1 SNHLY, CDR2 FYNNEI. V dropped 7 bases and J dropped 2 bases, with 14 bases sitting between them. The CDR3 region has the DNA TGTGCCAGCATTAGCAGACAGGTTAACACCGGGGAGCTGTTTTTT. Translating it yields CASISRQVNTGELFF.